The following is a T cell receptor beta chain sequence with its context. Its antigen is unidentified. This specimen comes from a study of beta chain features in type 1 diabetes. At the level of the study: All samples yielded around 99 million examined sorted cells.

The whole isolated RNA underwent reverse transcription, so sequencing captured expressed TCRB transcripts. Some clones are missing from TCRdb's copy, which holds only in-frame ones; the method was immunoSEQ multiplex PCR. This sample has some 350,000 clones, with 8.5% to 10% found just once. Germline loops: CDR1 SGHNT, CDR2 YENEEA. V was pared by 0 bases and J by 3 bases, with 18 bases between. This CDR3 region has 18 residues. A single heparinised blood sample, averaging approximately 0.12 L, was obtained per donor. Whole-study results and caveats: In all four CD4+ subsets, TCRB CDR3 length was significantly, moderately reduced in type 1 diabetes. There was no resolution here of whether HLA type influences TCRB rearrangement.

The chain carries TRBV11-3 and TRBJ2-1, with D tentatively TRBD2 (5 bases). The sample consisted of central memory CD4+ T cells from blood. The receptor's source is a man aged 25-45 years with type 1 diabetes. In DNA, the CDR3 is TGTGCCAGCAGCTTAGATCAAGGAGGTAGCGCAGGCTACAATGAGCAGTTCTTC. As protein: CASSLDQGGSAGYNEQFF. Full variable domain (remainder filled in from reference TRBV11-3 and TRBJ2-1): EAGVVQSPRYKIIEKKQPVAFWCNPISGHNTLYWYLQNLGQGPELLIRYENEEAVDDSQLPKDRFSAERLKGVDSTLKIQPAELGDSAVYLCASSLDQGGSAGYNEQFFGPGTRLTVL.